This T cell receptor (beta chain) originates from a study of T cell repertoires in cytomegalovirus infection. Across the study: Researchers turned to recently identified HLA-C-restricted CMV epitopes as well as well-studied HLA-B-restricted ones. TCR beta signatures that were public indicated CMV infection and matching HLA type. General study points: Summed public TCR beta family frequency identified CMV carriers bearing the relevant HLA. In two of eight donors, the top clonotype was HLA-C-restricted CMV-specific.

Using its own MiXCR run on the reads, TCRdb lists one record per CDR3 protein. Of hundreds of thousands of distinct CDR3 sequences in the sample, around a third were seen once. A word on this clonotype: The antigen remains unidentified.

CDR3 length: 14 residues. The V segment lost 10 bases and the J segment 6 bases; nucleotides outside the gene matches: 12. The germline V gene encodes CDR1 LNHDA and CDR2 SQIVND (reference sequence). The receptor's source is a human donor in good health (CMV status not recorded). Some clones in this sample may be carry-over from other donors' samples. The rearrangement uses TRBV19 and TRBJ1-2, with 9 bases matching TRBD1. The material sequenced was cultured PBMCs, taken from culture after CMV antigen stimulation. CDR3 amino acids: CATQPGQGFNGYTF. The DNA for the CDR3 is TGTGCCACCCAACCGGGACAGGGATTTAATGGCTACACCTTC.